The 32 T cell receptor beta chains below were found in one sample sequenced in a study of vaccination effects on CD4 cells after COVID-19. These receptors have no identified antigens. Isolating CD4+ T cells followed more than eight days of culture. The repertoire was sequenced with immunoSEQ multiplex PCR; TCRdb's copy has only in-frame clones and lacks some. Among more than 60,000 clones listed, more than 60% were seen once. The sample consisted of CD4+ T cells from PBMCs cultured without peptide, taken before COVID-19 vaccination. Source of these receptors: a human donor who had a prior SARS-CoV-2 infection.

In this sample, this clone turned up a few times. The chain is built from TRBV2 and TRBJ1-5; TRBD1 agrees at 7 bases. V was clipped by 5 bases and J by 3 bases; unmatched bases: 4. Germline V gene lookup returns CDR1 SNHLY and CDR2 FYNNEI. CDR3 length: 14 residues. Here the CDR3 reads CASSPGGPNQPQHF. The CDR3 DNA reads as TGTGCCAGCAGTCCAGGGGGTCCCAATCAGCCCCAGCATTTT.

The CDR3 DNA sequence: TGTGCCAGCAGCCAAGATCTCGGTCGGGGTCAGCCCCAGCATTTT. It yields the protein CASSQDLGRGQPQHF. This chain joins TRBV4-2 and TRBJ1-5; D unclear. The V end lost 0 bases, the J end lost 6 bases, and 12 bases lay between the germline ends. The CDR3 is 15 amino acids. From germline, CDR1 is LGHNA and CDR2 YNFKEQ.

This clone was counted only a few times. This sequence joins TRBV24-1 and TRBJ2-3, with 8 bases that match TRBD2. V dropped 0 bases and J dropped 4; count of bases not matched to a gene: 11. This CDR3 has 18 amino acids. Germline CDR1 and CDR2: KGHDR and SFDVKD. The CDR3, as DNA: TGTGCCACCAGTGATTTGCGAATCGGGAGGGCTGGTGCAGATACGCAGTATTTT. Translating it yields CATSDLRIGRAGADTQYF.

This rearrangement joins TRBV7-2 to TRBJ2-5; 10 bases map to TRBD2. In germline, CDR1 is SGHTA, CDR2 FQGNSA. CDR3 length equals 15 residues. Losses at the gene ends were 8 bases for V and 5 bases for J; bases not matched to a gene: 11. CDR3 protein: CASRAGSGGAETQYF. CDR3 DNA: TGTGCCAGCCGCGCAGGGAGCGGGGGGGCGGAGACCCAGTACTTC.

V gene TRBV6-6 combines with J gene TRBJ2-2; D is undetermined. Germline values: CDR1 MNHNY, CDR2 SVGAGI (reference sequence). This CDR3 comprises 12 residues. Trimming took 6 bases from V and 6 from J, leaving 8 bases between them. Here the CDR3 reads CASRQWPGELFF. DNA of the CDR3: TGTGCCAGCAGGCAATGGCCCGGGGAGCTGTTTTTT.

The chain uses TRBV4-1 and TRBJ2-5, with a possible D match to TRBD1 (5 bases). Germline V CDR1 and CDR2: MGHRA, YSYEKL. The CDR3 totals 15 residues. V dropped 0 bases and J dropped 5 bases, with 13 bases sitting between them. The CDR3 protein is CASSQDWQGWETQYF. Written as DNA, the CDR3 is TGCGCCAGCAGCCAAGATTGGCAGGGTTGGGAGACCCAGTACTTC.

The chain joins TRBV18 to TRBJ1-1; D is perhaps TRBD1 (5 bases). CDR1 is KGHSH, CDR2 LQKENI, per germline. The CDR3 length is 17 residues. V lost 1 base and J lost 1, with 16 bases in between. The CDR3 loop is CASSPRPGTRENTEAFF. DNA for the CDR3: TGTGCCAGCTCACCACGACCAGGGACTAGGGAGAACACTGAAGCTTTCTTT. Full variable domain (rest looked up from reference TRBV18 and TRBJ1-1): NAGVMQNPRHLVRRRGQEARLRCSPMKGHSHVYWYRQLPEEGLKFMVYLQKENIIDESGMPKERFSAEFPKEGPSILRIQQVVRGDSAAYFCASSPRPGTRENTEAFFGQGTRLTVV.

This clone was counted between two and nine times. The chain couples TRBV7-2 to TRBJ1-2; 8 bases match TRBD1. The V gene's germline CDR1 is SGHTA and CDR2 FQGNSA. This CDR3 region has 13 residues. Trimming took 1 base from V and 5 from J; bases not matched to a gene: 0. The CDR3 spells CASSLGQGYGYTF. The CDR3 DNA reads as TGTGCCAGCAGCTTAGGACAGGGGTATGGCTACACCTTC.

In this sample, this clone turned up a few times. The chain joins TRBV4-1 to TRBJ1-2; 8 bases fit TRBD1. The germline CDR1 and CDR2 sequences are MGHRA and YSYEKL. With 0 bases clipped from V and 5 bases from J, the junction kept 11 bases outside the gene matches. This CDR3 region has 17 residues. The CDR3 DNA sequence: TGCGCCAGCAGCCAAGATGGACAGGGAACTAACCTTTATGGCTACACCTTC. Translating gives CASSQDGQGTNLYGYTF.

The chain carries TRBV5-1 and TRBJ2-2; 9 bases are a match to TRBD1. V was clipped by 0 bases and J by 5 bases; unmatched bases: 14. The CDR3 is 19 amino acids. From germline, CDR1 is SGHRS and CDR2 YFSETQ. The CDR3 sequence: CASSLVPPGQGGETGELFF. CDR3 sequence (DNA): TGCGCCAGCAGCTTGGTTCCCCCGGGACAGGGCGGTGAAACCGGGGAGCTGTTTTTT.

This clone was detected only a few times. The genes are TRBV7-9 and TRBJ1-4; 8 positions match TRBD1. The germline CDR1 and CDR2 sequences are SEHNR and FQNEAQ (reference sequence). The CDR3 consists of 14 residues. Germline trimming cut 5 bases from V and 7 bases from J; bases unmatched to any gene: 6. CDR3 sequence reads: CASSPTGVGEKLFF. Here the CDR3 DNA reads TGTGCCAGCAGCCCGACAGGGGTTGGTGAAAAACTGTTTTTT. The variable domain in full, completed from reference TRBV7-9 and TRBJ1-4, reads DTGVSQNPRHKITKRGQNVTFRCDPISEHNRLYWYRQTLGQGPEFLTYFQNEAQLEKSRLLSDRFSAERPKGSFSTLEIQRTEQGDSAMYLCASSPTGVGEKLFFGSGTQLSVL.

The gene calls are TRBV4-3 and TRBJ2-7; 7 nucleotides agree with TRBD1. Trimming took 1 base from V and 3 from J; bases not matched to a gene: 12. The CDR3 covers 17 residues. The germline V gene encodes CDR1 LGHNA and CDR2 YSLEER. CDR3 protein: CASSQGAFYRGGYEQYF. The DNA for the CDR3 is TGCGCCAGCAGCCAAGGCGCCTTTTACAGGGGTGGCTACGAGCAGTACTTC.

This clone was detected only a few times. The chain joins TRBV20-1 to TRBJ2-2, with D possibly being TRBD2 (5 bases). This CDR3 is built from 14 residues. V was trimmed by 6 bases and J by 1 base, leaving 12 bases between them. Germline V gene lookup returns CDR1 DFQATT and CDR2 SNEGSKA (reference sequence). The CDR3 sequence: CSASPGLNTGELFF. The CDR3 DNA reads as TGCAGTGCAAGTCCGGGGTTGAACACCGGGGAGCTGTTTTTT.

J is TRBJ2-1 and V is TRBV6-5; no firm D call. CDR1 is MNHEY and CDR2 is SVGAGI in the germline V gene. The CDR3 is 15 residues long. Trimming left V 5 bases short and J 0 bases short, with 11 bases between. As DNA, the CDR3 is TGTGCCAGCAGTCGACCAGATACCTCCTACAATGAGCAGTTCTTC. As protein: CASSRPDTSYNEQFF.

DNA of the CDR3: TGTGCCTGGAGTGTACTGGGGTGGATGAACACTGAAGCTTTCTTT. Translated: CAWSVLGWMNTEAFF. The rearrangement joins TRBV30 to TRBJ1-1; unclear D gene. V lost 0 bases and J 0 bases, leaving 11 bases between the germline ends. Germline lookup yields CDR1 GTSNPN and CDR2 SVGIG (reference sequence). The CDR3 covers 15 residues.

This clone was detected once. The gene calls are TRBV7-9 and TRBJ2-7; maybe TRBD1 (5 bases). The CDR3 runs to 14 residues. Between the trimmed V and J ends, which lost 1 base and 6 bases, there was a span of 13 bases. Germline V gene data show CDR1 as SEHNR and CDR2 as FQNEAQ (reference sequence). CDR3 residues: CASSLVLGHSEQYF. DNA for the CDR3: TGTGCCAGCAGCTTAGTACTGGGGCACTCCGAGCAGTACTTC.

The chain joins TRBV7-2 to TRBJ2-5; D not certain. Trimming removed 2 bases from V and 2 bases from J, with 12 bases in between. The CDR3 is made up of 15 amino acids. Germline-derived CDR1 and CDR2 are SGHTA and FQGNSA. CDR3 amino acids: CASSLIALLQETQYF. The CDR3 bases are TGTGCCAGCAGCTTAATTGCTCTACTGCAAGAGACCCAGTACTTC.

The J gene is TRBJ1-2, the V gene TRBV21-1. TRBV21-1 is a recognized pseudogene. There are 13 residues in the CDR3. This chain's CDR3 is CASSKVPGDGYTF. The CDR3 nucleotides read TGTGCCAGCAGCAAAGTTCCCGGGGACGGCTACACCTTC.

V and J are TRBV15 and TRBJ2-3; 9 nucleotides agree with TRBD2. V was pared by 5 bases and J by 14 bases, with 14 bases of the junction left unmatched. The CDR3 has 14 residues. Germline loops: CDR1 LNHNV, CDR2 YYDKDF (reference sequence). CDR3: CATSLAREGGLSYF. As DNA, the CDR3 is TGTGCCACCAGCTTAGCGCGGGAGGGCGGGTTATCGTATTTT.

The chain employs TRBV2 and TRBJ1-3; maybe TRBD1 (6 bases). V was clipped by 7 bases and J by 6 bases, with 16 bases between them. The CDR3 covers 14 residues. The germline gives CDR1 SNHLY, CDR2 FYNNEI. DNA of the CDR3: TGTGCCAGCACCGCCACGGGACATAAAAACACCATATATTTT. Amino acids: CASTATGHKNTIYF.

This chain connects TRBV5-4 to TRBJ1-1; D remains unclear. The CDR3 contains 14 residues. Germline-derived CDR1 and CDR2 are SGHNT and YYREEE (reference sequence). Deletions cut 1 base from V and 2 bases from J, with 9 bases between. The chain's CDR3 is CASSLFPGNTEAFF. The CDR3 DNA is TGTGCCAGCAGCTTGTTTCCGGGAAACACTGAAGCTTTCTTT.

The chain is built from TRBV6-5 and TRBJ2-7; 7 bases match TRBD2. CDR3 length equals 14 residues. Germline lookup yields CDR1 MNHEY and CDR2 SVGAGI. Trimming removed 0 bases from V and 5 bases from J; junction bases left unmatched: 4. The CDR3 nucleotides are TGTGCCAGCAGTTACTCCTGGGGGGGACACGAGCAGTACTTC. This translates into CASSYSWGGHEQYF.

This rearrangement joins TRBV18 to TRBJ2-3, with D tentatively TRBD1 or TRBD2 (5 bases each). The V end lost 3 bases, the J end lost 2 bases, and 9 bases lay between the germline ends. CDR1 and CDR2 from the germline V gene are KGHSH and LQKENI. The CDR3 runs 14 residues. The CDR3 DNA reads TGTGCCAGCTCACCGACGGGACCCACAGATACGCAGTATTTT. It encodes CASSPTGPTDTQYF.

The V and J genes are TRBV9 and TRBJ2-6; D is ambiguous. The germline CDR1 and CDR2 sequences are SGDLS and YYNGEE. CDR3 length equals 15 residues. The V end lost 3 bases, the J end lost 0 bases, and 7 bases lay between the germline ends. The CDR3 DNA reads TGTGCCAGCAGCGCGGGCCACTCTGGGGCCAACGTCCTGACTTTC. Protein sequence: CASSAGHSGANVLTF.

CDR3 DNA: TGTGCCAGCAGCGGACGGGGAGCCGGGGCCAACGTCCTGACTTTC. Protein sequence: CASSGRGAGANVLTF. The chain uses TRBV3-1 (or the pseudogene TRBV3-2) and TRBJ2-6; possible D gene TRBD2, 5 bases. Germline CDR1 and CDR2: LGHDT and YNNKEL (reference sequence). The CDR3 has 15 amino acids. Trimming removed 5 bases from V and 4 bases from J, with 12 bases in between.

In its sample, this clone was seen once. The gene calls are TRBV20-1 and TRBJ2-3; D is ambiguous. The CDR3 runs 13 residues. The ends were cut back, 3 bases at V and 2 bases at J, with 9 bases in the middle. Germline CDR1 DFQATT, CDR2 SNEGSKA (reference sequence). The CDR3 region is CSASQWDTDTQYF. The DNA for the CDR3 is TGCAGTGCTAGTCAATGGGACACAGATACGCAGTATTTT.

The CDR3 here is CASTRDGITEAFF. DNA of the CDR3: TGTGCCAGCACTCGGGACGGGATCACTGAAGCTTTCTTT. The chain employs TRBV2 and TRBJ1-1, with a possible D match to TRBD1 (5 bases). Trimming left V 7 bases short and J 4 bases short, with 13 bases between. Germline V gene lookup returns CDR1 SNHLY and CDR2 FYNNEI. CDR3 length: 13 amino acids.

This chain uses TRBV2 with TRBJ2-3; a weak D match, TRBD2 (6 bases). The CDR3 loop spans 14 amino acids. Germline V CDR1 and CDR2: SNHLY, FYNNEI. Between the trimmed V and J ends, which lost 6 bases and 8 bases, there was a span of 18 bases. This CDR3 is CASRRDSRSGTQYF. The CDR3, as DNA: TGTGCCAGCAGGAGGGACTCGCGTAGTGGTACGCAGTATTTT.

The chain links TRBV5-1 to TRBJ2-2; D is possibly TRBD1 (5 bases). The CDR3 runs 15 residues. The ends were cut back, 0 bases at V and 4 bases at J, with 10 bases in the middle. Germline V gives CDR1 SGHRS, CDR2 YFSETQ. CDR3 sequence (DNA): TGCGCCAGCAGCTTGGGACAGTTTATCACCGGGGAGCTGTTTTTT. This encodes CASSLGQFITGELFF.

This clone was detected once. The chain has TRBV11-3 and TRBJ1-6; no definite D call. With 2 bases removed from V and 4 bases from J, the gap between germline ends came to 15 bases. Germline V CDR1 and CDR2: SGHNT, YENEEA. This CDR3 is built from 17 residues. The CDR3 DNA follows: TGTGCCAGCAGCTTACGAGCCCCCCGAATATATAATTCACCCCTCCACTTT. This gives the protein CASSLRAPRIYNSPLHF.

The chain employs TRBV30 and TRBJ2-6; no clear D gene. Germline loops: CDR1 GTSNPN, CDR2 SVGIG (reference sequence). CDR3 length: 14 residues. V dropped 8 bases and J dropped 0 bases, with 11 bases sitting between them. The CDR3 sequence is CAGSKVSGANVLTF. CDR3 coding DNA: TGTGCCGGTAGTAAGGTCTCTGGGGCCAACGTCCTGACTTTC.

The sample holds one count of this clone. The chain uses TRBV10-3 and TRBJ1-1; D gene unclear. The ends were cut back, 5 bases at V and 4 bases at J, with 11 bases in the middle. Germline CDR1 is ENHRY and CDR2 is SYGVKD. The CDR3 runs 13 residues. The chain's CDR3 is CAISSPSTTEAFF. CDR3 nucleotide sequence: TGTGCCATCAGTTCCCCCTCTACCACTGAAGCTTTCTTT.